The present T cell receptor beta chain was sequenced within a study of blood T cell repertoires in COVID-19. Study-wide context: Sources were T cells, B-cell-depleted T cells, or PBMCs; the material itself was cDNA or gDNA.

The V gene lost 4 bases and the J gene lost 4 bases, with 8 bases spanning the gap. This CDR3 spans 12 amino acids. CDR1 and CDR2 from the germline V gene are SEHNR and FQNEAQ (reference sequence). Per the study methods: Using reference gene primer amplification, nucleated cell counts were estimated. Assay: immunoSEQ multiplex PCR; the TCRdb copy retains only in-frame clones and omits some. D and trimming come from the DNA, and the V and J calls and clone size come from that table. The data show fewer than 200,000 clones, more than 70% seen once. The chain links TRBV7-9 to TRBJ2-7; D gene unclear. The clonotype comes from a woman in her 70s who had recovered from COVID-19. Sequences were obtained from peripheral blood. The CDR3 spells CASSSESYEQYF. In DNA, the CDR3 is TGTGCCAGCAGCTCCGAGAGTTACGAGCAGTACTTC.